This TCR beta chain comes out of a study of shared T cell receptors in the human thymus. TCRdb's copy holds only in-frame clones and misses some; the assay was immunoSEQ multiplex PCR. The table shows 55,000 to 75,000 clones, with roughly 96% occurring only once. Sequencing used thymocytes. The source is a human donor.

This chain's CDR3 is CASSHWGLERTGELFF. DNA for the CDR3: TGCGCCAGCAGCCACTGGGGACTAGAGAGGACCGGGGAGCTGTTTTTT. The V and J genes are TRBV5-1 and TRBJ2-2; 8 bases fit TRBD2. The V and J ends lost 4 bases and 5 bases, in that order; junction bases with no gene match: 10. The CDR3 contains 16 residues. From germline, CDR1 is SGHRS and CDR2 YFSETQ.